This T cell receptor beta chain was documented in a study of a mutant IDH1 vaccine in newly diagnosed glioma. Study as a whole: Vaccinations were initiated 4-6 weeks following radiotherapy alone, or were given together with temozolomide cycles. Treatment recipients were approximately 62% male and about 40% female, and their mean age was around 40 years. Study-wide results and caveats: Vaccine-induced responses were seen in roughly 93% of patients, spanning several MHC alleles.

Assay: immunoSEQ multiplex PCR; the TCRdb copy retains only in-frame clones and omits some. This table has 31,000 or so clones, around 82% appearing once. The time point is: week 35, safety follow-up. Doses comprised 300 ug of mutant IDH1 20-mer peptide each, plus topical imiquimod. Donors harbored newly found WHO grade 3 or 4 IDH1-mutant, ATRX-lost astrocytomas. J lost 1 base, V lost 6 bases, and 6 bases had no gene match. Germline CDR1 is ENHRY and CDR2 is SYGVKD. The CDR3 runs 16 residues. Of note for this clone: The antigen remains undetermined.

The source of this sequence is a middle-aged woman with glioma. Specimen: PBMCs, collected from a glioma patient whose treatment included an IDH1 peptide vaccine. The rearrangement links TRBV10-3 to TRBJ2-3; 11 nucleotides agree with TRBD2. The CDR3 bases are TGTGCCATCAGGGTTACGACTAGCGGGGGCACAGATACGCAGTATTTT. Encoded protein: CAIRVTTSGGTDTQYF.